Reported below is one T cell receptor (beta chain). Its specificity is not known. At sampling all donors were nominally healthy, likely with unrecorded immune exposures. V was cut by 2 bases and J by 10 bases, with 6 bases left in between. Germline CDR1 ENHRY, CDR2 SYGVKD. The CDR3 runs to 12 residues. These data belong to a study of cytomegalovirus exposure and HLA in healthy donors. Study results and caveats: Later analysis demonstrated an association between a missense DCLRE1C variant and TCR beta V- and J-gene trimming.

Amplification used 60 Vbeta primers and 13 Jbeta primers. As originally analysed: A later analysis tallied some 80 million unique TCR beta chains, about 11 million of them shared. Sequencing used immunoSEQ multiplex PCR; TCRdb keeps in-frame clones, though not all of them. That table gives V, J and clone size, and the DNA gave D and trimming. Of approximately 100,000 clones in the sample, over 60% were seen once. The sequence was collected from a female donor in good health and CMV-seropositive. Sequenced: PBMCs. The chain carries TRBV10-3 and TRBJ1-6; the D is unclear. The CDR3 loop reads CAISEALSPLHF. The CDR3 DNA reads as TGTGCCATCAGTGAGGCGCTCTCACCCCTCCACTTT.